The next 10 T cell receptor beta chains were all read from a single sample in a study of cytomegalovirus exposure and HLA in healthy donors. Primers: 60 Vbeta forward and 13 Jbeta reverse. Using immunoSEQ multiplex PCR, the repertoire was profiled, and TCRdb retains in-frame clones only, with some absent. The repertoire holds under 150,000 clones, with around four fifths as singletons. Sequenced: PBMCs. The source of these receptors is a woman aged 40 to 50 in good health and CMV-seronegative.

The chain recombines TRBV7-9 with TRBJ1-4; D not resolved. This CDR3 region has 14 residues. Germline CDR1 is SEHNR and CDR2 is FQNEAQ (reference sequence). V was shortened by 1 base and J by 3 bases, with 6 bases between the two germline ends. CDR3: CASSLVTANEKLFF. DNA of the CDR3: TGTGCCAGCAGCTTAGTTACAGCTAATGAAAAACTGTTTTTT.

The chain uses TRBV6-6 and TRBJ1-2; 8 bases match TRBD1. This CDR3 is built from 15 residues. Trimming took 0 bases from V and 2 from J; bases not matched to a gene: 2. Per the germline V gene, CDR1 is MNHNY and CDR2 is SVGAGI (reference sequence). In DNA, the CDR3 is TGTGCCAGCAGTTACTCGGACAGGGTAAACTATGGCTACACCTTC. Translated: CASSYSDRVNYGYTF.

The CDR3 region has the DNA TGCGCCAGCAGCTGGGGTTGGGCGGCTAGCGGGGCAGATACGCAGTATTTT. It encodes CASSWGWAASGADTQYF. The V call is TRBV5-1, the J call TRBJ2-3; 9 bases are shared with TRBD2. V was pared by 3 bases and J by 4 bases, with 12 bases of the junction left unmatched. CDR1 is SGHRS, CDR2 YFSETQ, per germline. The CDR3 covers 17 residues.

V and J are TRBV7-8 and TRBJ2-7, with a weak D call TRBD1 (5 bases). The CDR3 has 14 residues. Germline CDR1 is SGHVS and CDR2 is FQNEAQ. Between the trimmed V and J ends, which lost 4 bases and 1 base, there was a span of 11 bases. The CDR3 here is CASSSTTVSYEQYF. The CDR3 nucleotides read TGTGCCAGCAGCTCTACGACAGTTTCCTACGAGCAGTACTTC.

This chain connects TRBV25-1 to TRBJ1-2; 7 nucleotides match TRBD1. The ends lost 9 bases at V and 1 base at J; junction bases unmatched: 5. The CDR3 length is 13 residues. Per germline, CDR1 MGHDK and CDR2 SYGVNS. This chain's CDR3 is CASGDRNNYGYTF. The CDR3 DNA follows: TGTGCCAGTGGGGACAGAAATAACTATGGCTACACCTTC.

In this sample, this clone turned up once. This chain uses TRBV5-1 with TRBJ1-4; tentative D call: TRBD1 (6 bases). The germline V and J ends were trimmed by 0 bases and 7 bases, with 16 bases remaining between them. CDR1 SGHRS and CDR2 YFSETQ come from the germline V gene. The CDR3 totals 16 residues. The CDR3 here is CASSLVPQGVSEKLFF. CDR3 in DNA: TGCGCCAGCAGCTTGGTCCCACAGGGTGTGAGTGAAAAACTGTTTTTT.

The V and J genes are TRBV4-3 and TRBJ2-7; the D gene is possibly TRBD1 (5 bases). The V gene's germline CDR1 is LGHNA and CDR2 YSLEER. V dropped 1 base and J dropped 0 bases, with 10 bases sitting between them. CDR3 size: 15 residues. The CDR3 loop is CASSQGRVGSYEQYF. Written as DNA, the CDR3 is TGCGCCAGCAGCCAAGGCAGGGTTGGCTCCTACGAGCAGTACTTC.

This clone was seen repeatedly, ten times or more. This chain joins TRBV4-3 and TRBJ2-6; D is perhaps TRBD1 (5 bases). The CDR3 length is 20 residues. Germline values: CDR1 LGHNA, CDR2 YSLEER. V was shortened by 2 bases and J by 1 base, with 21 bases between the two germline ends. Here the CDR3 reads CASSQQAYQGFTSGANVLTF. CDR3 bases: TGCGCCAGCAGCCAACAGGCCTATCAGGGATTCACATCTGGGGCCAACGTCCTGACTTTC.

The CDR3 sequence: CASSSRASGVYEQYF. Here the CDR3 DNA reads TGTGCCAGCAGTTCCCGGGCTAGCGGAGTCTACGAGCAGTACTTC. The chain recombines TRBV28 with TRBJ2-7, with 7 positions matching TRBD2. CDR1 and CDR2 from the germline V gene are MDHEN and SYDVKM. V lost 4 bases and J lost 3; bases outside the gene matches: 9. The CDR3 loop spans 15 amino acids.

V is TRBV9 and J is TRBJ1-1; D perhaps matches TRBD1 (5 bases). The CDR3 totals 15 residues. Germline CDR1 SGDLS, CDR2 YYNGEE. The V gene lost 5 bases and the J gene lost 4 bases, with 18 bases spanning the gap. The CDR3 DNA reads as TGTGCCAGCAGGACCGGGGGTTCGTCCTTCACTGAAGCTTTCTTT. This encodes CASRTGGSSFTEAFF.